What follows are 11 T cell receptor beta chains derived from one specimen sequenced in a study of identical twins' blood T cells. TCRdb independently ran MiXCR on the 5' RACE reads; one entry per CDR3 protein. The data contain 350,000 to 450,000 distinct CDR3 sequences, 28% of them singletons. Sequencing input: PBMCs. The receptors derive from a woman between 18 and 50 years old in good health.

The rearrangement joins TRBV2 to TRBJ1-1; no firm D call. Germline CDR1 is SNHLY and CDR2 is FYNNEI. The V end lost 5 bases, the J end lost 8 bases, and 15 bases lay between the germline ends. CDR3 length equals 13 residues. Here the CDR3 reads CASSLTPSTEAFF. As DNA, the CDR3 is TGTGCCAGCAGTCTAACACCCTCGACCGAAGCTTTCTTT.

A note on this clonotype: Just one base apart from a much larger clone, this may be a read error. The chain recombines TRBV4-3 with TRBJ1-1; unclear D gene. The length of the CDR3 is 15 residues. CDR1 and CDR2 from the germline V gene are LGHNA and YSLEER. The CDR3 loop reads CASSQDERRNTESFF. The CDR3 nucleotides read TGCGCCAGCAGCCAAGATGAGCGGAGGAACACTGAATCTTTCTTT.

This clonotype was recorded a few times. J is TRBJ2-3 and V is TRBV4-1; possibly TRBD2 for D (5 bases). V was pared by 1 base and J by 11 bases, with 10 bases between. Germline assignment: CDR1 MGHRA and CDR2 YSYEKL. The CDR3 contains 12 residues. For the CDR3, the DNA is TGCGCCAGCAGCCAAGGGACTCTCAGGCAGTATTTT. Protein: CASSQGTLRQYF.

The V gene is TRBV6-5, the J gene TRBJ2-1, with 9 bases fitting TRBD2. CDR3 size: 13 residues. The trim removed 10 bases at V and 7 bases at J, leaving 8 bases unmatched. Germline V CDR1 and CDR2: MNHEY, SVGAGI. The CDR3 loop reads CAIRREGSNEQFF. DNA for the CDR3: TGTGCCATTCGGCGGGAGGGGAGTAATGAGCAGTTCTTC.

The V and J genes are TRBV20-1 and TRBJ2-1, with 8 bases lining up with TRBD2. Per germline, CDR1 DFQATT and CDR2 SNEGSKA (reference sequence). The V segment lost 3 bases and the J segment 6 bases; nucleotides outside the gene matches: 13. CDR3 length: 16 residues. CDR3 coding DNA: TGCAGTGCTAGTATCCTAACGGGAGGGTTAGGCAATGAGCAGTTCTTC. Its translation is CSASILTGGLGNEQFF.

The CDR3 loop is CASSRQGLYGYTF. In nucleotides, the CDR3 is TGTGCCAGTAGCCGACAGGGCCTCTATGGCTACACCTTC. The rearrangement uses TRBV19 and TRBJ1-2; 7 nucleotides agree with TRBD1. The V gene end was trimmed by 6 bases and the J gene end by 4 bases; junction bases not matched to a gene: 5. CDR1 is LNHDA and CDR2 is SQIVND in the germline V gene (reference sequence). The CDR3 is 13 residues long.

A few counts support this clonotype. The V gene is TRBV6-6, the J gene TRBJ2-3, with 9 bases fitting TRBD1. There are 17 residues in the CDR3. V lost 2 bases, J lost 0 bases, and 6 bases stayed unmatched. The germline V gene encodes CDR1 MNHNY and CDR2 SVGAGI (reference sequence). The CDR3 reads CASSYGTGSYSTDTQYF. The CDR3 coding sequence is TGTGCCAGCAGTTACGGGACAGGGTCGTATAGCACAGATACGCAGTATTTT.

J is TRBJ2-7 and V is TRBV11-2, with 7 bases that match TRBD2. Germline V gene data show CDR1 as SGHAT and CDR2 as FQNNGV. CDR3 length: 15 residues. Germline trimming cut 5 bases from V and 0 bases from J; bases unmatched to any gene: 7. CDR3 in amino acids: CASSQSSGYSYEQYF. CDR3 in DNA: TGTGCCAGCAGCCAGAGTAGCGGGTACTCCTACGAGCAGTACTTC.

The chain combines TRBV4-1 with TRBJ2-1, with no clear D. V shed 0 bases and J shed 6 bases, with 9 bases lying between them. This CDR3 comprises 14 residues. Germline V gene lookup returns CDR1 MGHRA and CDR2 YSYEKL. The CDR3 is CASSQESQINEQFF. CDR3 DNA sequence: TGCGCCAGCAGCCAAGAAAGTCAGATCAATGAGCAGTTCTTC.

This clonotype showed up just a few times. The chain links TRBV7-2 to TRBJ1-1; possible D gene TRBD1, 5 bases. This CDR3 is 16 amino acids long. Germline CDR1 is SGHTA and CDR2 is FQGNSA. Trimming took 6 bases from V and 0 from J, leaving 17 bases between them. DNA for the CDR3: TGTGCCAGCAGTCCCGGAGGTGGGGGAGTGAACACTGAAGCTTTCTTT. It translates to CASSPGGGGVNTEAFF. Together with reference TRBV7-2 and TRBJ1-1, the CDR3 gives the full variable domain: GAGVSQSPSNKVTEKGKDVELRCDPISGHTALYWYRQSLGQGLEFLIYFQGNSAPDKSGLPSDRFSAERTGGSVSTLTIQRTQQEDSAVYLCASSPGGGGVNTEAFFGQGTRLTVV.

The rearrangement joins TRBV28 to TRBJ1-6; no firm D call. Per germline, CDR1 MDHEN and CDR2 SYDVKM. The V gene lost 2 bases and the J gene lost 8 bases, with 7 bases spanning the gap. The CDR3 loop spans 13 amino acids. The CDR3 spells CASSLDDYSPLHF. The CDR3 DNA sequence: TGTGCCAGCAGTTTAGACGACTATTCACCCCTCCACTTT.